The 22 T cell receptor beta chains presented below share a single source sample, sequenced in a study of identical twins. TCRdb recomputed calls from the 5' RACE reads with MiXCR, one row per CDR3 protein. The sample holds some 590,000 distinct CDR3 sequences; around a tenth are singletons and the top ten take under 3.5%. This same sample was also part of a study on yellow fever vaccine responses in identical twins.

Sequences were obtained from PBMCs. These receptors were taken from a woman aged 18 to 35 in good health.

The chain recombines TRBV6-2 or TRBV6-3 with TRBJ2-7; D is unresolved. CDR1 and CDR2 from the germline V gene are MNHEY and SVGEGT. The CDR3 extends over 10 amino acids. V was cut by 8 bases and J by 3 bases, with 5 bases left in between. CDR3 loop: CASGYYEQYF. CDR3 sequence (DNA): TGTGCCAGCGGCTACTACGAGCAGTACTTC.

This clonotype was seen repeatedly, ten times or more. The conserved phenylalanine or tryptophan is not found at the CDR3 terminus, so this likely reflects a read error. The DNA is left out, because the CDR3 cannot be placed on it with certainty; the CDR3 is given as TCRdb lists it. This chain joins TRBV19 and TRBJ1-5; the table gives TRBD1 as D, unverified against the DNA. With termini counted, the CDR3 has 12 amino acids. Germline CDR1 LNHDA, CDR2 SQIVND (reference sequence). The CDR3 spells CASSPGTGGLIM.

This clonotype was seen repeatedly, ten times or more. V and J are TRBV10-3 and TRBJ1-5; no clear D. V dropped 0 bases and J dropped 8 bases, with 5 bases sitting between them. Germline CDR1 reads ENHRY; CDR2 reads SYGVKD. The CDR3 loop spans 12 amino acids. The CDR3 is CAISESGEPQHF. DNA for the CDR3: TGTGCCATCAGTGAGTCAGGTGAGCCCCAGCATTTT.

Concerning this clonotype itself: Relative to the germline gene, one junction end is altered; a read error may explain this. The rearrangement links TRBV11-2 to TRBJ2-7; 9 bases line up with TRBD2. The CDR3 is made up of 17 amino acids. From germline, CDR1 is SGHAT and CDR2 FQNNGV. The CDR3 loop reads CASSLEAGGRESYEQNF. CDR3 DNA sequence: TGTGCCAGCAGCTTAGAGGCGGGGGGGAGGGAGTCCTACGAGCAGAACTTC.

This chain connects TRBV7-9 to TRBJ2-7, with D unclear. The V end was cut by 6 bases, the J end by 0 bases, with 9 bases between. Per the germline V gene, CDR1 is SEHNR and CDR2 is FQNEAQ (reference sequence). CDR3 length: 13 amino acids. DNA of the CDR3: TGTGCCAGCAGTGAGTGGAACTCCTACGAGCAGTACTTC. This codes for CASSEWNSYEQYF. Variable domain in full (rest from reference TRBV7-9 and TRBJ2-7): DTGVSQNPRHKITKRGQNVTFRCDPISEHNRLYWYRQTLGQGPEFLTYFQNEAQLEKSRLLSDRFSAERPKGSFSTLEIQRTEQGDSAMYLCASSEWNSYEQYFGPGTRLTVT.

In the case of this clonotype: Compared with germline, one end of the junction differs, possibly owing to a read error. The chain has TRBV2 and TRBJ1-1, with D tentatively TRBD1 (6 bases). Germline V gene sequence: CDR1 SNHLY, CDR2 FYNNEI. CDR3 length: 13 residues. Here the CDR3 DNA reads TGTGCCAGCACCGAAGGGGGGAACACTGAAGCTCTCTTT. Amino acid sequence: CASTEGGNTEALF.

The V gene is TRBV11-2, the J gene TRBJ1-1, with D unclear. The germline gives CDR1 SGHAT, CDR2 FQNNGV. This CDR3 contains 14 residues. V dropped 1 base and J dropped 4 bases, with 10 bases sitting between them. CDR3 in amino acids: CASSLATGSTEAFF. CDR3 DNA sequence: TGTGCCAGCAGCTTAGCGACCGGAAGCACTGAAGCTTTCTTT.

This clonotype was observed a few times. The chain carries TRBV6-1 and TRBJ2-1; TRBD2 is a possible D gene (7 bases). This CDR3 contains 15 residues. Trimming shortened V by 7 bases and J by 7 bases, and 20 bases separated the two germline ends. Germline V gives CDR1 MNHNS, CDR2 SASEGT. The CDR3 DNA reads TGTGCCAGCACCCCAATGTGGGGGGGCCAGAATGAGCAGTTCTTC. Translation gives CASTPMWGGQNEQFF.

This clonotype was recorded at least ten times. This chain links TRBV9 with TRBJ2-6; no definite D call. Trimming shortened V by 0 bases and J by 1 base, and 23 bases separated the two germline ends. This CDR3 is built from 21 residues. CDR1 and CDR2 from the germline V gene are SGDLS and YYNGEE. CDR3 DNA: TGTGCCAGCAGCGTAGTTCCCCACCCTAGTCAGAAGGGTTCTGGGGCCAACGTCCTGACTTTC. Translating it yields CASSVVPHPSQKGSGANVLTF. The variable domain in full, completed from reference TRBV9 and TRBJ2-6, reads DSGVTQTPKHLITATGQRVTLRCSPRSGDLSVYWYQQSLDQGLQFLIQYYNGEERAKGNILERFSAQQFPDLHSELNLSSLELGDSALYFCASSVVPHPSQKGSGANVLTFGAGSRLTVL.

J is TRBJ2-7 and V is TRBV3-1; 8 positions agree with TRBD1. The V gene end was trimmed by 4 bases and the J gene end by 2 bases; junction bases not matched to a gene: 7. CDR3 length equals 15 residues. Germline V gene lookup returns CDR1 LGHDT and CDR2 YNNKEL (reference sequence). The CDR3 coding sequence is TGTGCCAGCAGCCCTCGACAGGGGCCCACCTACGAGCAGTACTTC. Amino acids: CASSPRQGPTYEQYF.

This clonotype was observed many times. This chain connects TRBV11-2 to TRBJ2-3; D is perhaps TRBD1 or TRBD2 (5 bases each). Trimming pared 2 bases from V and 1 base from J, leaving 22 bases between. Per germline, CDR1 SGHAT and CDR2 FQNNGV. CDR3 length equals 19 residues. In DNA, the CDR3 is TGTGCCAGCAGCTTAATCGGCTTTGGGCTTGGGGACCGCACAGATACGCAGTATTTT. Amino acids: CASSLIGFGLGDRTDTQYF.

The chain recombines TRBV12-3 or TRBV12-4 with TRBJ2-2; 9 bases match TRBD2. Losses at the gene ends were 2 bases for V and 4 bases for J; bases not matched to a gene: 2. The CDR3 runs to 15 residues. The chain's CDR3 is CASSLILAGTGELFF. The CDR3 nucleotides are TGTGCCAGCAGTTTAATACTAGCGGGCACCGGGGAGCTGTTTTTT.

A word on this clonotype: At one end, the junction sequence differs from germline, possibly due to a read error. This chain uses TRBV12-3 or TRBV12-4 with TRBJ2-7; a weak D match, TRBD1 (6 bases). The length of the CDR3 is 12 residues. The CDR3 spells CASRQGSYQQYF. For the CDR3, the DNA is TGTGCCAGCAGACAGGGATCCTACCAGCAGTACTTC.

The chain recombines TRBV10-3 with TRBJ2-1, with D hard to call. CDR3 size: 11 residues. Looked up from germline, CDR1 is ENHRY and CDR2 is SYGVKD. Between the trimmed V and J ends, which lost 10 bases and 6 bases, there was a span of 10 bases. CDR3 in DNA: TGTGCCACCGCGAGTCTCAATGAGCAGTTCTTC. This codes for CATASLNEQFF.

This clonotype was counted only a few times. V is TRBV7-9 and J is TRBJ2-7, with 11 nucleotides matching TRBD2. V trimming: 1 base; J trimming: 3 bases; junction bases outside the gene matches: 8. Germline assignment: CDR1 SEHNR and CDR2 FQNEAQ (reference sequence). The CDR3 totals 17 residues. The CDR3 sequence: CASSLDALAGADYEQYF. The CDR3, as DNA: TGTGCCAGCAGCTTAGATGCACTAGCGGGGGCCGACTACGAGCAGTACTTC. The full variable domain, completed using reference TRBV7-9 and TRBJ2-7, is DTGVSQNPRHKITKRGQNVTFRCDPISEHNRLYWYRQTLGQGPEFLTYFQNEAQLEKSRLLSDRFSAERPKGSFSTLEIQRTEQGDSAMYLCASSLDALAGADYEQYFGPGTRLTVT.

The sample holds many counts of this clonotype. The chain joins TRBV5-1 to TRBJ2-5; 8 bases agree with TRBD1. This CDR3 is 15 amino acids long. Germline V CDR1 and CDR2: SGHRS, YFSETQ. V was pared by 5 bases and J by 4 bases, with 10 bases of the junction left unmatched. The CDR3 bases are TGCGCCAGCAGGGTGGACAGGGTAGGAGGAGAGACCCAGTACTTC. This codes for CASRVDRVGGETQYF.

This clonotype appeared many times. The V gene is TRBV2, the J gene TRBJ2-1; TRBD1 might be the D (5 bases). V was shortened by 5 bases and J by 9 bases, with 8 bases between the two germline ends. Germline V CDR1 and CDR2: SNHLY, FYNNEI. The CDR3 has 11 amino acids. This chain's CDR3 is CASSKGVEQFF. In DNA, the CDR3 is TGTGCCAGCAGTAAAGGGGTTGAGCAGTTCTTC.

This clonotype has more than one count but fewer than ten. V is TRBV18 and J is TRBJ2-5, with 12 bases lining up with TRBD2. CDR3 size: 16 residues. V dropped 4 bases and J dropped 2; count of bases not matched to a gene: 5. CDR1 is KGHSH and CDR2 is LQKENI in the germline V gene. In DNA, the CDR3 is TGTGCCAGCTCACTTCAGACTAGCGGGGGACAAGAGACCCAGTACTTC. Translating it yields CASSLQTSGGQETQYF.

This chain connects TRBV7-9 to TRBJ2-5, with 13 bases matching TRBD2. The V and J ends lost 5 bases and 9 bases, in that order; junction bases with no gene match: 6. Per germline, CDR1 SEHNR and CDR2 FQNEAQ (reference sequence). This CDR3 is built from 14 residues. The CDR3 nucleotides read TGTGCCAGCAGCCGACTAGCGGGGGGACCAGCCCAGTACTTC. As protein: CASSRLAGGPAQYF.

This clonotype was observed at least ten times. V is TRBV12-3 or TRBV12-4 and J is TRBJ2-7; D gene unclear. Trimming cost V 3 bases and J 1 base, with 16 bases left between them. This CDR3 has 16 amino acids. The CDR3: CASSLKPPRISYEQYF. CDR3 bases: TGTGCCAGCAGTTTGAAACCCCCCAGAATTTCCTACGAGCAGTACTTC.

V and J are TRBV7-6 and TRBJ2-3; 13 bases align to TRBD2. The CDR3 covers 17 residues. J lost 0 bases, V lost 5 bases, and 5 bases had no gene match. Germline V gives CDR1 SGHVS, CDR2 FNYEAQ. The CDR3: CASSRTSGGLSTDTQYF. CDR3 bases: TGTGCCAGCAGCCGGACTAGCGGGGGACTAAGCACAGATACGCAGTATTTT.

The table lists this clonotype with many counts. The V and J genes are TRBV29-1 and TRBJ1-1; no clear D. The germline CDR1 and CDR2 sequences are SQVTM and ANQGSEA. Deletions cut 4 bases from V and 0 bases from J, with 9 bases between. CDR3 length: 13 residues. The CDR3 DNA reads TGCAGCGTTGTTCCCAGATTGAACACTGAAGCTTTCTTT. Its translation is CSVVPRLNTEAFF. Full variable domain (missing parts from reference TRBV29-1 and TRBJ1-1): SAVISQKPSRDICQRGTSLTIQCQVDSQVTMMFWYRQQPGQSLTLIATANQGSEATYESGFVIDKFPISRPNLTFSTLTVSNMSPEDSSIYLCSVVPRLNTEAFFGQGTRLTVV.